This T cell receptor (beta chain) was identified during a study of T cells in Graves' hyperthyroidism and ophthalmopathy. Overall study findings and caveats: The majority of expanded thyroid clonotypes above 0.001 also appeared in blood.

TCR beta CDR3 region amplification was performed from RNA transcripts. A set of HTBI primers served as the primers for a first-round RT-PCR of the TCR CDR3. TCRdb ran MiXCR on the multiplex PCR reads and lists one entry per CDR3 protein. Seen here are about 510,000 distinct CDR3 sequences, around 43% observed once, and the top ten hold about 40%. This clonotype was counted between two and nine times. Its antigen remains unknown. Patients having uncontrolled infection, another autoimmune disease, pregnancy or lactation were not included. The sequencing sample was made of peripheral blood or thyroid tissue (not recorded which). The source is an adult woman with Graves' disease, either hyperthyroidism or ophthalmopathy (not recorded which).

The DNA of the CDR3 is TGTGCCAGCAGCTTATTATCACAGAAAGAAGCTTTCTTT. It is translated as CASSLLSQKEAFF. The chain couples TRBV7-9 to TRBJ1-1; no clear D. This CDR3 has 13 residues. V was cut by 2 bases and J by 8 bases, with 12 bases left in between. The V gene's germline CDR1 is SEHNR and CDR2 FQNEAQ (reference sequence).